A single sample is the source of the 5 T cell receptor beta chains below, sequenced in a study of TIL therapy for anti-PD-1-resistant metastatic lung cancer. Time point defined: pre-treatment sample, taken before nivolumab and TIL therapy. Sequencing used immunoSEQ v3. Method: immunoSEQ multiplex PCR; TCRdb's copy keeps in-frame clones and lacks some. This sample yields about 15,000 clones, of which roughly 88% are seen a single time; roughly 0.86% belongs to the top ten. The sequencing used blood, collected at baseline. The receptor source for this set is a person aged 30 to 80 with non-small cell lung cancer.

The rearrangement joins TRBV5-1 to TRBJ2-2, with 11 nucleotides matching TRBD2. The CDR3 covers 18 residues. Germline V lookup: CDR1 SGHRS, CDR2 YFSETQ. The junction had 11 bases not matched to a gene; V was cut back by 3 bases and J by 4 bases. CDR3 sequence (DNA): TGCGCCAGCAGCTCCTCGACTAGCGGGGTGATTGGCACCGGGGAGCTGTTTTTT. Residues: CASSSSTSGVIGTGELFF.

The V gene is TRBV7-7, the J gene TRBJ2-5; 9 nucleotides agree with TRBD2. CDR1 is SSHAT, CDR2 FNYEAQ, per germline (reference sequence). V lost 3 bases, J lost 5 bases, and 7 bases stayed unmatched. This CDR3 region has 15 residues. CDR3 bases: TGTGCCAGCAGCTTTGGGCGGGGGGGCTCGGAGACCCAGTACTTC. Translated, it gives CASSFGRGGSETQYF.

The gene calls are TRBV19 and TRBJ2-7; maybe TRBD2 (6 bases). The ends were cut back, 5 bases at V and 1 base at J, with 6 bases in the middle. Germline V lookup: CDR1 LNHDA, CDR2 SQIVND (reference sequence). The CDR3 is made up of 12 amino acids. The CDR3 here is CASSGGSYEQYF. CDR3 coding DNA: TGTGCCAGTAGTGGAGGGTCCTACGAGCAGTACTTC.

This clone was counted between two and nine times. V usage is TRBV6-1 and J usage is TRBJ1-1; TRBD1 is a possible D gene (5 bases). Per germline, CDR1 MNHNS and CDR2 SASEGT. This CDR3 spans 14 amino acids. The V and J ends lost 6 bases and 1 base respectively, with 12 bases between them. For the CDR3, the DNA is TGTGCCAGCAGGACAAACAGGAAGAACACTGAAGCTTTCTTT. This codes for CASRTNRKNTEAFF.

This sequence joins TRBV27 and TRBJ2-5, with D perhaps matching TRBD1 or TRBD2 (5 bases each). This CDR3 comprises 14 residues. V lost 5 bases and J 7 bases, leaving 17 bases between the germline ends. Germline V gives CDR1 MNHEY, CDR2 SMNVEV (reference sequence). The chain's CDR3 is CASSGIGARGTQYF. CDR3 in DNA: TGTGCCAGCAGTGGGATCGGGGCCCGGGGGACCCAGTACTTC.